This TCR beta chain emerged from a study of blood T cell repertoires in COVID-19. Study information: From the United States, Italy and Spain came samples of acute and convalescent COVID-19. Sources were T cells, B-cell-depleted T cells, or PBMCs; the material itself was cDNA or gDNA.

V lost 4 bases, J lost 0 bases, and 6 bases lay in between. Germline V gives CDR1 SGHDN, CDR2 FVKESK. The CDR3 has 13 residues. In its sample, this clone was seen once. Methods used by the authors: Counts of nucleated cells, estimated from reference gene primer amplification, were obtained. TCRdb's copy holds only in-frame clones and misses some; the assay was immunoSEQ multiplex PCR. The DNA was the basis for D and trimming; V, J and clone size are from that table. The sample records some 320,000 clones, roughly 85% being singletons. This TCR was sampled from a human donor in a cohort sampled during active COVID-19. Sequenced material: peripheral blood. This rearrangement joins TRBV14 to TRBJ1-1; D is possibly TRBD1 (5 bases). The CDR3 region is CASSRQLNTEAFF. CDR3 coding DNA: TGTGCCAGCAGCCGACAGCTGAACACTGAAGCTTTCTTT.